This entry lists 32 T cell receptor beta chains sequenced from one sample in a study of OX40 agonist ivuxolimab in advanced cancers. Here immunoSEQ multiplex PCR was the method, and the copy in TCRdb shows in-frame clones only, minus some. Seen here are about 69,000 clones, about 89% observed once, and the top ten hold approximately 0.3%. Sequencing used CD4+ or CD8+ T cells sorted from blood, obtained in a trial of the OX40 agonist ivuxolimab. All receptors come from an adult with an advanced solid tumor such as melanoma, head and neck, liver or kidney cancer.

The CDR3 protein is CASSLDPNRANTEAFF. Written as DNA, the CDR3 is TGTGCCAGCAGCCTAGATCCAAACCGGGCAAACACTGAAGCTTTCTTT. The rearrangement joins TRBV5-4 to TRBJ1-1; no definite D call. Germline V gene sequence: CDR1 SGHNT, CDR2 YYREEE (reference sequence). The V end was cut by 4 bases, the J end by 2 bases, with 18 bases between. CDR3 length: 16 residues.

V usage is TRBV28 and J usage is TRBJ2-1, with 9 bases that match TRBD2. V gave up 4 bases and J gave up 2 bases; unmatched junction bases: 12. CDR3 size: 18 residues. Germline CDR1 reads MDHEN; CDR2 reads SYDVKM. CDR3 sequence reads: CASSSILAGEFAYNEQFF. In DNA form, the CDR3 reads TGTGCCAGCAGTTCTATATTAGCGGGAGAGTTCGCCTACAATGAGCAGTTCTTC.

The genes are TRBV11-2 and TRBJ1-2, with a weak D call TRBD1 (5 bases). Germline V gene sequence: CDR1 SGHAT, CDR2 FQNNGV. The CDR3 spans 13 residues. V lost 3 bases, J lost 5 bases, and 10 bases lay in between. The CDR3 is CASSLSGSYGYTF. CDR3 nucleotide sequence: TGTGCCAGCAGCTTGTCAGGGTCGTATGGCTACACCTTC.

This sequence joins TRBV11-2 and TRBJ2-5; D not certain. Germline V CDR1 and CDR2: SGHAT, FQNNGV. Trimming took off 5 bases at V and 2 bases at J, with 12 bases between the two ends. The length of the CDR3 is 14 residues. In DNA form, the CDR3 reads TGTGCCAGCAGCCCCGAGCCCCAGCAAGAGACCCAGTACTTC. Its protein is CASSPEPQQETQYF.

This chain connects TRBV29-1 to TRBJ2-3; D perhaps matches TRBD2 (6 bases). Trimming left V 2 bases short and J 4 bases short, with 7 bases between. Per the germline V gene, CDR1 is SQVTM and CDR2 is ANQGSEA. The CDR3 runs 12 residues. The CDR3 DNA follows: TGCAGCGTTGAAACGGGGGCAGATACGCAGTATTTT. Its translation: CSVETGADTQYF.

CDR3 sequence: CAWGTDWKLTEAFF. CDR3 DNA: TGTGCCTGGGGGACGGATTGGAAGTTGACTGAAGCTTTCTTT. The gene calls are TRBV30 and TRBJ1-1, with a tentative D call TRBD1 (5 bases). Looked up from germline, CDR1 is GTSNPN and CDR2 is SVGIG (reference sequence). Between the trimmed V and J ends, which lost 5 bases and 5 bases, there was a span of 18 bases. The CDR3 totals 14 residues.

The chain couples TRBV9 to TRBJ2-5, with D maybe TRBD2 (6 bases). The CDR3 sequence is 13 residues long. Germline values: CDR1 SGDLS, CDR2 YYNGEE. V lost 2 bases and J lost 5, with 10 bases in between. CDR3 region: CASSVSLAETQYF. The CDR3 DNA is TGTGCCAGCAGCGTTTCCCTAGCGGAGACCCAGTACTTC.

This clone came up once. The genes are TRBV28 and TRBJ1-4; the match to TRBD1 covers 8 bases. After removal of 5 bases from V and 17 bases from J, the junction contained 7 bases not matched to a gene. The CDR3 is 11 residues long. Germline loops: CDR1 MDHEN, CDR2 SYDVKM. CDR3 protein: CASSRPGQAFF. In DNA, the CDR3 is TGTGCCAGCAGTCGACCGGGACAGGCTTTTTTT. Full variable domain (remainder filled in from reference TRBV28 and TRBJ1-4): DVKVTQSSRYLVKRTGEKVFLECVQDMDHENMFWYRQDPGLGLRLIYFSYDVKMKEKGDIPEGYSVSREKKERFSLILESASTNQTSMYLCASSRPGQAFFGSGTQLSVL.

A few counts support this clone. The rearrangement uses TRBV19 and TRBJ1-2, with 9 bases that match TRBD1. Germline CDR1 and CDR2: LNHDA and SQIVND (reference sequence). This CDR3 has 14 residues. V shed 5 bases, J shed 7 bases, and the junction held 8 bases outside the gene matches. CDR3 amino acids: CASSGGQGVSGYTF. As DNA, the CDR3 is TGTGCCAGTAGTGGGGGACAGGGCGTTAGTGGCTACACCTTC.

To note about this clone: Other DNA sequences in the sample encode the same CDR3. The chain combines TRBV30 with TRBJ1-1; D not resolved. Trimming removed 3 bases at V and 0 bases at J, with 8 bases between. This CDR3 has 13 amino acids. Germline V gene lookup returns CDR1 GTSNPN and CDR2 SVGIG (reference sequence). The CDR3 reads CAWRVGLNTEAFF. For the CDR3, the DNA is TGTGCCTGGAGAGTTGGGCTGAACACTGAAGCTTTCTTT.

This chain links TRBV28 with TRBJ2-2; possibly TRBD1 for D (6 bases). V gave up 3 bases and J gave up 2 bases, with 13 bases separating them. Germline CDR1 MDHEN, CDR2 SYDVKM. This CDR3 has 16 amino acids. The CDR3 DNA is TGTGCCAGCAGTTTTCATACAGGGCTAAACACCGGGGAGCTGTTTTTT. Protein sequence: CASSFHTGLNTGELFF.

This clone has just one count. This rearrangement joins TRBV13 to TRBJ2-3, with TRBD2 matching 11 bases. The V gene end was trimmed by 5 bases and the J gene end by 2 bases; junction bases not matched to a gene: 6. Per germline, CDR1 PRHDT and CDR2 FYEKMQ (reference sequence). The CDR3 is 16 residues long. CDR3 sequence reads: CASSRTSGRNTDTQYF. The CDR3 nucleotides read TGTGCCAGCAGCAGGACTAGCGGGCGAAACACAGATACGCAGTATTTT.

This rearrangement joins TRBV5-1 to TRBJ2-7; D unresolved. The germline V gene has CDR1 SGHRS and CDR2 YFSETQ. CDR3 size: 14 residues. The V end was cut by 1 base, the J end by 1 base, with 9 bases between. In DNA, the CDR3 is TGCGCCAGCAGCTTGAACAGCATTTCCTACGAGCAGTACTTC. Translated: CASSLNSISYEQYF. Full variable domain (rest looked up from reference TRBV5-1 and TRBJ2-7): KAGVTQTPRYLIKTRGQQVTLSCSPISGHRSVSWYQQTPGQGLQFLFEYFSETQRNKGNFPGRFSGRQFSNSRSEMNVSTLELGDSALYLCASSLNSISYEQYFGPGTRLTVT.

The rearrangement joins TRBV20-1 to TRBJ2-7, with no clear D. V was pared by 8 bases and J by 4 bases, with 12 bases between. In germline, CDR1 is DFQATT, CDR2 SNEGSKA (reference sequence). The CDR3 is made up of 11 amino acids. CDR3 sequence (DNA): TGCAGTCCTTTATCCGGGTACGAGCAGTACTTC. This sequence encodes CSPLSGYEQYF.

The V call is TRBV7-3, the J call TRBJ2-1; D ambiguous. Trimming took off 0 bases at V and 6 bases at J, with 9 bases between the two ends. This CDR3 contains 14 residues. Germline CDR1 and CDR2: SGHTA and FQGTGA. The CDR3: CASSLTSLLNEQFF. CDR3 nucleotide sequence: TGTGCCAGCAGCTTAACTTCGCTCCTCAATGAGCAGTTCTTC. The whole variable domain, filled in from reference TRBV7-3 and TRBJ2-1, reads GAGVSQTPSNKVTEKGKYVELRCDPISGHTALYWYRQSLGQGPEFLIYFQGTGAADDSGLPNDRFFAVRPEGSVSTLKIQRTERGDSAVYLCASSLTSLLNEQFFGPGTRLTVL.

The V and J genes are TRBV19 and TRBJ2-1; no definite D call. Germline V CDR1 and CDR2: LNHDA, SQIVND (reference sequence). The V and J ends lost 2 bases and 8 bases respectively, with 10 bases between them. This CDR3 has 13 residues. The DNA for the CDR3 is TGTGCCAGTAGTATAATAGGGCGCTATGAGCAGTTCTTC. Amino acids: CASSIIGRYEQFF.

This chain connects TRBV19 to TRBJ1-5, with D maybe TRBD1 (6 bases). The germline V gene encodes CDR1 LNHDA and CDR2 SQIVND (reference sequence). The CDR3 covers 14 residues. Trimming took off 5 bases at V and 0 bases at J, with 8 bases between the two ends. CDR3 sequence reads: CASSRDNSNQPQHF. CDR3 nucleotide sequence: TGTGCCAGTAGTCGGGACAATAGCAATCAGCCCCAGCATTTT.

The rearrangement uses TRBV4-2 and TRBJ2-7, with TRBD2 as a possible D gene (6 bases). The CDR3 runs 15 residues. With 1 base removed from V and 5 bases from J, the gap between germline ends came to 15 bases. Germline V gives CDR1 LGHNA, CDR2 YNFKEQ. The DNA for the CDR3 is TGTGCCAGCAGCCAAGTATGGAGGGCCCCTCACGAGCAGTACTTC. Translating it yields CASSQVWRAPHEQYF.

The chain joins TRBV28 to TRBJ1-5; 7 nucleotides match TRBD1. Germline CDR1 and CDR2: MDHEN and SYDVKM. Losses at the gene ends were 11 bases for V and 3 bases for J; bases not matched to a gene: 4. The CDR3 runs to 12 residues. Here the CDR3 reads CAGQVPNQPQHF. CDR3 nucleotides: TGTGCCGGACAGGTTCCCAATCAGCCCCAGCATTTT.

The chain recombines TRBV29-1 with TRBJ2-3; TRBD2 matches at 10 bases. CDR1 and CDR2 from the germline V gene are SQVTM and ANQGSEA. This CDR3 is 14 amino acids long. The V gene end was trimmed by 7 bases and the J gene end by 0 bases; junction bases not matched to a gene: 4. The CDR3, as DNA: TGCAGCGCCAGGACTAGCGGAAGCACAGATACGCAGTATTTT. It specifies CSARTSGSTDTQYF.

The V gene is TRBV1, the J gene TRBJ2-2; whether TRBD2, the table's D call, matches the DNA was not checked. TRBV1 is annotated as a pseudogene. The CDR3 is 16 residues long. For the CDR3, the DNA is TGCACCAGCAGCCCAGCGGGAGGGCCCTTTGCCGGGGAGCTGTTTTTT. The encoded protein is CTSSPAGGPFAGELFF.

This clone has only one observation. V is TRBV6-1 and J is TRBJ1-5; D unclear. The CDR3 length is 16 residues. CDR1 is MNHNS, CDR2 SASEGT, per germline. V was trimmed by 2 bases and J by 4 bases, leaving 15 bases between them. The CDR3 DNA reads TGTGCCAGCAGTGAAACGACGGCAGTAAATAATCAGCCCCAGCATTTT. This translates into CASSETTAVNNQPQHF.

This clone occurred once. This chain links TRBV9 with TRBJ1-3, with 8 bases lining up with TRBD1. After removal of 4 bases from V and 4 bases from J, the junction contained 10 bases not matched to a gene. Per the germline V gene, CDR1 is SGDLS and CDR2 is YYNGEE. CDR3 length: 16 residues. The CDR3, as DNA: TGTGCCAGCAGCCCCCTCGTTGACAGGGGAGGAAACACCATATATTTT. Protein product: CASSPLVDRGGNTIYF.

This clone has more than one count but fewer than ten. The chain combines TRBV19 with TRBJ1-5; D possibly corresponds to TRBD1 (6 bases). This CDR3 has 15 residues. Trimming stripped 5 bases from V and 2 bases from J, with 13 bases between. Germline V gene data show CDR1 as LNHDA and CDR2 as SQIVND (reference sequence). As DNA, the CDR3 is TGTGCCAGTAGTCCTCTACAGGGCCGCAATCAGCCCCAGCATTTT. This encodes CASSPLQGRNQPQHF.

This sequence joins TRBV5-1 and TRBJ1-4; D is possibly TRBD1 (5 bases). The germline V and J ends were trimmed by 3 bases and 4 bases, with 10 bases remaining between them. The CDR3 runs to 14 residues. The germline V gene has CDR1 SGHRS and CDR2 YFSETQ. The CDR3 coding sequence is TGCGCCAGCAGCTGGACACAGAATAATGAAAAACTGTTTTTT. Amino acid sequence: CASSWTQNNEKLFF.

The CDR3 loop is CASTGQHGVGQPQHF. The CDR3 bases are TGTGCCAGCACCGGACAGCACGGGGTAGGGCAGCCCCAGCATTTT. The chain employs TRBV6-1 and TRBJ1-5; perhaps TRBD1 as D (6 bases). Per the germline V gene, CDR1 is MNHNS and CDR2 is SASEGT. V gave up 7 bases and J gave up 7 bases, with 20 bases separating them. CDR3 size: 15 residues.

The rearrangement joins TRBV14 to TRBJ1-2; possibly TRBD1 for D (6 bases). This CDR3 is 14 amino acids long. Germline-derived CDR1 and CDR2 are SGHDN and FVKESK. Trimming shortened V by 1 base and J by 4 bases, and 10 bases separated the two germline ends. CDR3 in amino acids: CASSQGRQAYGYTF. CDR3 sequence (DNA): TGTGCCAGCAGCCAAGGTCGACAGGCCTATGGCTACACCTTC. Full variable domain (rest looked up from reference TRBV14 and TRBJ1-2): EAGVTQFPSHSVIEKGQTVTLRCDPISGHDNLYWYRRVMGKEIKFLLHFVKESKQDESGMPNNRFLAERTGGTYSTLKVQPAELEDSGVYFCASSQGRQAYGYTFGSGTRLTVV.

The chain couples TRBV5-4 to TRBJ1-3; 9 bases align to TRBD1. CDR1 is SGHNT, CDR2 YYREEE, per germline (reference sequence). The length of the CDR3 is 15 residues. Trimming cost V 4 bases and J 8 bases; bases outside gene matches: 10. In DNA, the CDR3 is TGTGCCAGCAGCAAAGGACAGGGGAAGTTAGACACCATATATTTT. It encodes CASSKGQGKLDTIYF.

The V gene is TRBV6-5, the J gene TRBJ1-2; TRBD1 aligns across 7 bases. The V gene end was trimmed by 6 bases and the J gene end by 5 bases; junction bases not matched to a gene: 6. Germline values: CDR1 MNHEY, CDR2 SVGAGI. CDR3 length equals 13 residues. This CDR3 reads CASRTTGVYGYTF. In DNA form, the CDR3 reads TGTGCCAGCAGGACTACAGGGGTTTATGGCTACACCTTC.

The CDR3 sequence is CASSLIRGLSEKLFF. The DNA for the CDR3 is TGTGCCAGCAGCTTGATCAGGGGGCTTAGTGAAAAACTGTTTTTT. The V gene is TRBV5-6, the J gene TRBJ1-4; 8 bases align to TRBD1. CDR3 size: 15 residues. Germline values: CDR1 SGHDT, CDR2 YYEEEE. With 1 base clipped from V and 7 bases from J, the junction kept 6 bases outside the gene matches.

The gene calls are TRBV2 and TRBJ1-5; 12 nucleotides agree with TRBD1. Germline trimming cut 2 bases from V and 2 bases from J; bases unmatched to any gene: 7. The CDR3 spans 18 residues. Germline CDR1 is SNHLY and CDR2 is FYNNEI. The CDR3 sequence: CASSERDRGLWGNQPQHF. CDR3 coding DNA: TGTGCCAGCAGTGAACGGGACAGGGGGCTCTGGGGCAATCAGCCCCAGCATTTT.

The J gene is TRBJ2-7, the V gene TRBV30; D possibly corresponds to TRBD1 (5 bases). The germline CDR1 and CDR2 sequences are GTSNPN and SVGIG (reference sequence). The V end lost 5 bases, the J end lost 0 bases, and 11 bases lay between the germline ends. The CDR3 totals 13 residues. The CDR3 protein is CAWDSLSSYEQYF. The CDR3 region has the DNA TGTGCCTGGGACAGCCTATCCTCCTACGAGCAGTACTTC.